This TCR beta chain was obtained from a study of CD8+ T cells in alopecia areata. Turning to the study itself: Tofacitinib ran 6 to 18 months, followed by 6 months off drug.

Following extraction, RNA underwent reverse transcription to cDNA, which served as the sequencing template. The repertoire was sequenced with immunoSEQ multiplex PCR; TCRdb's copy has only in-frame clones and lacks some. The profile shows 130,000 or so clones, around 87% of them singletons. Treatment of the sample: oral pan-JAK inhibitor, 5-10 mg twice daily. CDR3 length: 12 amino acids. V lost 4 bases and J lost 5, with 9 bases in between. Germline CDR1 is SGHNT and CDR2 is YYREEE (reference sequence). This clone was seen once. Its antigen remains unknown. General study findings and limits: Numerous clones, expanded in lesions, remained in scalp and blood during tofacitinib.

This material consisted of CD8+ T cells sorted from blood, taken at week 4, from a patient treated with tofacitinib. V gene TRBV5-4 combines with J gene TRBJ2-5; D is undetermined. This receptor was obtained from a human donor with alopecia areata. The CDR3 loop reads CASSPAMETQYF. CDR3 coding DNA: TGTGCCAGCAGCCCCGCGATGGAGACCCAGTACTTC. The full variable domain, completed using reference TRBV5-4 and TRBJ2-5, is ETGVTQSPTHLIKTRGQQVTLRCSSQSGHNTVSWYQQALGQGPQFIFQYYREEENGRGNFPPRFSGLQFPNYSSELNVNALELDDSALYLCASSPAMETQYFGPGTRLLVL.